The next 5 T cell receptor beta chains were all read from a single sample in a study of response to subunit inactivated influenza vaccine. TCRdb passed the RT-PCR reads through MiXCR, listing each CDR3 protein once. The sample consists of 650,000 to 700,000 distinct CDR3 sequences, less than 20% of them appearing once. Here the sequenced sample was PBMCs from blood, taken 11 to 12 days after vaccination. Receptors originate from a man aged 50 to 60 who received an inactivated influenza vaccine.

The rearrangement links TRBV15 to TRBJ2-7; the D gene is possibly TRBD2 (5 bases). Germline CDR1 LNHNV, CDR2 YYDKDF (reference sequence). The CDR3 contains 13 residues. The germline V and J ends were trimmed by 3 bases and 4 bases, with 10 bases remaining between them. The CDR3 nucleotides read TGTGCCACCAGCAGGGAACTAGGATACGAGCAGTACTTC. Amino acids: CATSRELGYEQYF.

This clonotype was counted between two and nine times. The V gene is TRBV4-3, the J gene TRBJ1-1; D unclear. The V end lost 0 bases, the J end lost 1 base, and 6 bases lay between the germline ends. CDR3 length: 14 amino acids. Germline CDR1 is LGHNA and CDR2 is YSLEER. In DNA form, the CDR3 reads TGCGCCAGCAGCCAAGAACCAAGGAACACTGAAGCTTTCTTT. As protein: CASSQEPRNTEAFF.

This clonotype was counted between two and nine times. The chain has TRBV20-1 and TRBJ1-5; tentative D call: TRBD1 (5 bases). The V end was cut by 1 base, the J end by 3 bases, with 7 bases between. Germline lookup yields CDR1 DFQATT and CDR2 SNEGSKA (reference sequence). The CDR3 loop spans 13 amino acids. The CDR3 loop reads CSARGQNNQPQHF. The CDR3, as DNA: TGCAGTGCTAGAGGACAGAACAATCAGCCCCAGCATTTT.

The sample holds a few counts of this clonotype. This chain joins TRBV7-9 and TRBJ2-4; TRBD2 might be the D (7 bases). Germline assignment: CDR1 SEHNR and CDR2 FQNEAQ (reference sequence). V lost 5 bases to trimming and J lost 0 bases, with 14 bases between them. The CDR3 spans 16 residues. The CDR3 nucleotides read TGTGCCAGCAGCCCGCGGGGGCTGGTAGCCAAAAACATTCAGTACTTC. Protein sequence: CASSPRGLVAKNIQYF.

This clonotype was seen more than once but under ten times. This chain joins TRBV9 and TRBJ2-2; D ambiguous. The CDR3 has 16 amino acids. Deletions cut 0 bases from V and 6 bases from J, with 15 bases between. Germline V gene data show CDR1 as SGDLS and CDR2 as YYNGEE. The chain's CDR3 is CASSVEGLSEPGELFF. DNA for the CDR3: TGTGCCAGCAGCGTAGAGGGCCTATCCGAACCCGGGGAGCTGTTTTTT.